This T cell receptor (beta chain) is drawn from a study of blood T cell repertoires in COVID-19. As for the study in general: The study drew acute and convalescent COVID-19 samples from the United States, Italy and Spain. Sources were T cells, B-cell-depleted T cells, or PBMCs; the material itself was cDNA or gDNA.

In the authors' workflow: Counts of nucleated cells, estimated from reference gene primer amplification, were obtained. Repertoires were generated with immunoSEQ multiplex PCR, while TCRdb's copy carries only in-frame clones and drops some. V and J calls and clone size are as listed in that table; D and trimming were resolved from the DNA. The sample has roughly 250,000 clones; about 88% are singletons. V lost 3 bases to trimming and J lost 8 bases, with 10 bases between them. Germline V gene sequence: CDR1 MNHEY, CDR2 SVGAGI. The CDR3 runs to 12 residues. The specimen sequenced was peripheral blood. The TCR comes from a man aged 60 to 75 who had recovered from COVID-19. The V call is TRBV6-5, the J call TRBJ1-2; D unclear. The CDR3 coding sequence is TGTGCCAGCAGTTATCGGGTACCGGGCTACACCTTC. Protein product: CASSYRVPGYTF.